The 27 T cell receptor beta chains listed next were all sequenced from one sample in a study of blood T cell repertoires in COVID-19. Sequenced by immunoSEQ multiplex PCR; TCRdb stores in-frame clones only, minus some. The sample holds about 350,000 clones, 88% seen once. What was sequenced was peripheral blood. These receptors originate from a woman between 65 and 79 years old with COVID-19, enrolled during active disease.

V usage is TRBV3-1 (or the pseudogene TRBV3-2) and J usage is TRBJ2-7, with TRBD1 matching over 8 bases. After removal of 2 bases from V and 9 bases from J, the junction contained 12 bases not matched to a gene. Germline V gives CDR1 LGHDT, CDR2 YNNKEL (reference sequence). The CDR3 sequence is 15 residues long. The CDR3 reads CASSQPGQGSFGQYF. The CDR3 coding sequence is TGTGCCAGCAGCCAACCCGGACAGGGAAGCTTCGGGCAGTACTTC.

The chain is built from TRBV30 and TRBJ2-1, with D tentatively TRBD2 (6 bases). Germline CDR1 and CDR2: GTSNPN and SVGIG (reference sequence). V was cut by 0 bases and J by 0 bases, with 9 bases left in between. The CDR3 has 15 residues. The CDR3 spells CAWSVGGSSYNEQFF. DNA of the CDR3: TGTGCCTGGAGTGTTGGAGGGAGCTCCTACAATGAGCAGTTCTTC.

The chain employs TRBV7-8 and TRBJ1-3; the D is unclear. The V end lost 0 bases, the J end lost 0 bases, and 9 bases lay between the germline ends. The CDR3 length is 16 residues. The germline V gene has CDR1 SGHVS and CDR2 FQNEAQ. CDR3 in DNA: TGTGCCAGCAGCTTAGCGAGGATGAGCTCTGGAAACACCATATATTTT. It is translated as CASSLARMSSGNTIYF.

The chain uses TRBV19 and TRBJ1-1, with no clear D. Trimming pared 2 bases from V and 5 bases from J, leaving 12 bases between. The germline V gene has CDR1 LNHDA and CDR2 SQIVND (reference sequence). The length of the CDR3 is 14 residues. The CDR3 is CASSILSGETEAFF. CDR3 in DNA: TGTGCCAGTAGTATACTTTCTGGGGAGACTGAAGCTTTCTTT.

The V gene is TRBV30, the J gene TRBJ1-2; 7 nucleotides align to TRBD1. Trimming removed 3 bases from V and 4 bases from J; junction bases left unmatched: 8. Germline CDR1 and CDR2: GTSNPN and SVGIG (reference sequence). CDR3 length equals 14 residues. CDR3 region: CAWRGLDRVYGYTF. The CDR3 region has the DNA TGTGCCTGGAGGGGCCTAGACAGGGTCTATGGCTACACCTTC.

CDR3 sequence (DNA): TGTGCCAGCAGCGGCTGGGGACAGCTTCAAGAGACCCAGTACTTC. Translating gives CASSGWGQLQETQYF. The chain carries TRBV9 and TRBJ2-5; 7 bases match TRBD1. The CDR3 consists of 15 residues. With V trimmed by 3 bases and J by 2 bases, 7 bases remained unmatched. CDR1 is SGDLS and CDR2 is YYNGEE in the germline V gene.

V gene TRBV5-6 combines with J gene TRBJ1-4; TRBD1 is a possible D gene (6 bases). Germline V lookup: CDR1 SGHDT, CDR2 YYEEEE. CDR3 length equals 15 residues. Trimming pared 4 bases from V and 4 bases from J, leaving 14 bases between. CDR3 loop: CASSDWTAVNEKLFF. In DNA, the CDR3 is TGTGCCAGCAGCGATTGGACAGCAGTTAATGAAAAACTGTTTTTT.

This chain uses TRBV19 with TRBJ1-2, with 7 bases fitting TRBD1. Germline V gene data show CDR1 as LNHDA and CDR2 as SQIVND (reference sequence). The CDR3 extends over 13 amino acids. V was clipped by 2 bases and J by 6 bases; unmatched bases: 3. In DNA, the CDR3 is TGTGCCAGTAGTATACGAACAGGGGATGGCTACACCTTC. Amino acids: CASSIRTGDGYTF.

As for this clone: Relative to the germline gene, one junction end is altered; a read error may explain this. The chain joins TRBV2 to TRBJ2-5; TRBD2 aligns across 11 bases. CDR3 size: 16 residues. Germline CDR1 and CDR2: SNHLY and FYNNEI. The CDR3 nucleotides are TGTGCCAGCAGCGATATAGCGGGGGGGGCCCAAGGGACCCAGTACTTC. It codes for CASSDIAGGAQGTQYF.

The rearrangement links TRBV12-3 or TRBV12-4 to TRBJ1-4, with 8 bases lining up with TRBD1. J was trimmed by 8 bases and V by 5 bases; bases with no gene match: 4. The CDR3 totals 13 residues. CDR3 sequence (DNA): TGTGCCAGCAGTGTCGACAGGGGCGAAAAACTGTTTTTT. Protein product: CASSVDRGEKLFF.

The CDR3 loop reads CASSDSGGVHNEQFF. The CDR3 DNA reads TGCGCCAGCAGTGACTCGGGGGGGGTCCACAATGAGCAGTTCTTC. The V gene is TRBV10-1, the J gene TRBJ2-1; TRBD2 matches 8 bases. The CDR3 covers 15 residues. Trimming at V came to 3 bases and at J to 5 bases, leaving 6 bases not matched to a gene. From germline, CDR1 is WNHNN and CDR2 SYGVQD (reference sequence).

The CDR3 protein is CASSPAYNSPLHF. The CDR3 region has the DNA TGCGCCAGCAGCCCCGCCTATAATTCACCCCTCCACTTT. V usage is TRBV5-1 and J usage is TRBJ1-6; D remains ambiguous. The CDR3 is made up of 13 amino acids. Between the trimmed V and J ends, which lost 4 bases and 2 bases, there was a span of 4 bases. From germline, CDR1 is SGHRS and CDR2 YFSETQ.

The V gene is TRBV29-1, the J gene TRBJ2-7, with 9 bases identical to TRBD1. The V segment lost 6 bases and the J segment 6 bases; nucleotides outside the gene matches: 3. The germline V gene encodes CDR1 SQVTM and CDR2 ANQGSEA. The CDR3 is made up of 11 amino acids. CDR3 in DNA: TGCAGCGTCGGACAGGGGAGCGAGCAGTACTTC. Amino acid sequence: CSVGQGSEQYF.

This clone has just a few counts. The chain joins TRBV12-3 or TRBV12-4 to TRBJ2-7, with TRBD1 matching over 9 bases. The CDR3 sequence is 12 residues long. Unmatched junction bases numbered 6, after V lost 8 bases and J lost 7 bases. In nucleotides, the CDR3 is TGTGCCAGCCGACAGGGGGTGCGAGAGCAGTACTTC. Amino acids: CASRQGVREQYF.

The CDR3: CASSPPAGGYEQYF. CDR3 DNA: TGTGCCAGCTCACCACCCGCGGGGGGCTACGAGCAGTACTTC. This sequence joins TRBV18 and TRBJ2-7; TRBD2 aligns across 8 bases. From germline, CDR1 is KGHSH and CDR2 LQKENI. Losses at the gene ends were 0 bases for V and 3 bases for J; bases not matched to a gene: 1. CDR3 length: 14 residues.

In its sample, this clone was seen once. CDR3: CASSLETTGSGTEAFF. Here the CDR3 DNA reads TGTGCCAGCAGCTTAGAGACGACAGGGTCAGGCACTGAAGCTTTCTTT. The chain combines TRBV7-2 with TRBJ1-1; TRBD1 matches 7 bases. CDR1 and CDR2 (germline): SGHTA, FQGNSA. The CDR3 covers 16 residues. After removal of 1 base from V and 4 bases from J, the junction contained 9 bases not matched to a gene.

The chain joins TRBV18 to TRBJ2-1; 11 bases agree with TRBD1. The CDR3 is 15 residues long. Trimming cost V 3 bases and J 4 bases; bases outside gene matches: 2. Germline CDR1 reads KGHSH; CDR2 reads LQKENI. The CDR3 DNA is TGTGCCAGCTCACCGGACAGGGGGCCATACAATGAGCAGTTCTTC. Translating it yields CASSPDRGPYNEQFF.

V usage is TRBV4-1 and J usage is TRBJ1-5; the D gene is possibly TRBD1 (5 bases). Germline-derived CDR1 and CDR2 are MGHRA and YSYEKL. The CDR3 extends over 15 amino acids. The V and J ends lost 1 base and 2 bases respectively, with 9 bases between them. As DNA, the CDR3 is TGCGCCAGCAGCCAAGGCTCGGGGGGCAATCAGCCCCAGCATTTT. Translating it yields CASSQGSGGNQPQHF.

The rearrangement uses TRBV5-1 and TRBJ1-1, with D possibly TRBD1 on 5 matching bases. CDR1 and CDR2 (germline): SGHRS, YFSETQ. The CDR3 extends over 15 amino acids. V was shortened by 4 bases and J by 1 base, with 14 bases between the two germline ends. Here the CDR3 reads CASSVVGLENTEAFF. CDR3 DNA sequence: TGCGCCAGCAGCGTCGTGGGACTCGAGAACACTGAAGCTTTCTTT.

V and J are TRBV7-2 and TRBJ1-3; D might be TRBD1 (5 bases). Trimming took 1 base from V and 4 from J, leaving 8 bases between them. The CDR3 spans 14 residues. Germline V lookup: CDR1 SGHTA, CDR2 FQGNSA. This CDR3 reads CASSLGRTGNTIYF. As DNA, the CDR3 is TGTGCCAGCAGCTTAGGAAGGACAGGAAACACCATATATTTT.

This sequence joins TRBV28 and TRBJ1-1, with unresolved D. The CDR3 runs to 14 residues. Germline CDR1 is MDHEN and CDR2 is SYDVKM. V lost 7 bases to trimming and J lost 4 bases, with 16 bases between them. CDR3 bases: TGTGCCAGCAAGGGCAGGAAGGGAGGCACTGAAGCTTTCTTT. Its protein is CASKGRKGGTEAFF.

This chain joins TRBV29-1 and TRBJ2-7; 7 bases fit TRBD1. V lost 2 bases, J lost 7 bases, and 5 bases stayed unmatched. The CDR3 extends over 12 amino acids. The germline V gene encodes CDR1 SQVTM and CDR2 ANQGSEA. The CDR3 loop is CSVERGGKEQYF. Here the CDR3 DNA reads TGCAGCGTTGAAAGAGGGGGCAAAGAGCAGTACTTC.

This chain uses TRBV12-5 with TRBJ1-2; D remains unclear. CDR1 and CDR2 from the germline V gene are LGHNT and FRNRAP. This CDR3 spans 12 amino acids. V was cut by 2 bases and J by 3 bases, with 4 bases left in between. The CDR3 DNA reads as TGTGCTAGTGGTTTGAACTACTATGGCTACACCTTC. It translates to CASGLNYYGYTF.

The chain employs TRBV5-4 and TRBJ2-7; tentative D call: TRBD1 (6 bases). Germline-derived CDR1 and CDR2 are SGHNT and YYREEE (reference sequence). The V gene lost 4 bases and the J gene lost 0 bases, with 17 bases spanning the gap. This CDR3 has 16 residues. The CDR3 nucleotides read TGTGCCAGCAGCCGGATGGGGACACAGCGCTCCTACGAGCAGTACTTC. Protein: CASSRMGTQRSYEQYF.

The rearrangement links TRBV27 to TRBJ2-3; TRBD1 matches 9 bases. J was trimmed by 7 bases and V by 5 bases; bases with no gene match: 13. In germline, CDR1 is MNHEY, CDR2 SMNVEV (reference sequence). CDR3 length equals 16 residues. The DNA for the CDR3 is TGTGCCAGCAGTCCGTGGACAGGGGCTACACGGTATACGCAGTATTTT. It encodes CASSPWTGATRYTQYF.

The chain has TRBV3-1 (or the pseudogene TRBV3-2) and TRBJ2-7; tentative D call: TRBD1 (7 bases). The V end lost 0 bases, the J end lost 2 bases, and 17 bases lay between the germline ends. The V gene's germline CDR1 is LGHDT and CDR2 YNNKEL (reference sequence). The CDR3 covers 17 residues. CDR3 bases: TGTGCCAGCAGCCAAGATAAAAGGGGGGACAGCCCCTACGAGCAGTACTTC. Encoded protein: CASSQDKRGDSPYEQYF.

CDR3 in DNA: TGTGCCAGCAGTGCTTTCACAGGGGTGCTCACTCAGCCCCAGCATTTT. The encoded protein is CASSAFTGVLTQPQHF. The chain employs TRBV28 and TRBJ1-5; 7 nucleotides match TRBD1. The CDR3 is made up of 16 amino acids. CDR1 and CDR2 (germline): MDHEN, SYDVKM. V shed 5 bases and J 6 bases; nucleotides not matched to a gene: 13.